The 11 T cell receptor beta chains reported below all come from one sample, sequenced in a study of response to subunit inactivated influenza vaccine. TCRdb fed the RT-PCR reads into MiXCR, producing one record per CDR3 protein. In the table there are fewer than 700,000 distinct CDR3 sequences, roughly 13% of which are singletons. Material: PBMCs from blood, obtained roughly 6 weeks after vaccination. Receptors were obtained from a man aged 45-65 years who received an inactivated influenza vaccine.

The table lists this clonotype with a few counts. This chain joins TRBV29-1 and TRBJ1-1; D is ambiguous. Germline V gene lookup returns CDR1 SQVTM and CDR2 ANQGSEA. The CDR3 totals 11 residues. V dropped 5 bases and J dropped 2 bases, with 6 bases sitting between them. CDR3 nucleotides: TGCAGCGTTTTTGGAAACACTGAAGCTTTCTTT. Protein product: CSVFGNTEAFF.

This chain connects TRBV5-1 to TRBJ2-1, with D perhaps matching TRBD2 (6 bases). V lost 0 bases and J 10 bases, leaving 20 bases between the germline ends. The length of the CDR3 is 16 residues. Germline V gene data show CDR1 as SGHRS and CDR2 as YFSETQ. The CDR3 region has the DNA TGCGCCAGCAGCTTGGCTTTCGGCCGGAGCCGGGAGGAGCAGTTCTTC. Translated: CASSLAFGRSREEQFF.

The sample holds many counts of this clonotype. CDR3 in amino acids: CASSHRDVEGELFF. The CDR3 region has the DNA TGCGCCAGCAGCCATAGGGACGTCGAGGGGGAGCTGTTTTTT. V is TRBV4-1 and J is TRBJ2-2, with D possibly being TRBD1 or TRBD2 (5 bases each). CDR1 is MGHRA and CDR2 is YSYEKL in the germline V gene. Trimming left V 3 bases short and J 8 bases short, with 13 bases between. There are 14 residues in the CDR3.

This chain uses TRBV27 with TRBJ2-1; 7 nucleotides align to TRBD2. Germline CDR1 MNHEY, CDR2 SMNVEV (reference sequence). This CDR3 is 15 amino acids long. Germline trimming cut 5 bases from V and 4 bases from J; bases unmatched to any gene: 8. The CDR3: CASSIIPGGYNEQFF. The CDR3 DNA sequence: TGTGCCAGCAGTATCATCCCGGGAGGATACAATGAGCAGTTCTTC.

This clonotype was seen only a few times. The V and J genes are TRBV9 and TRBJ2-3; 9 bases fit TRBD2. CDR1 SGDLS and CDR2 YYNGEE come from the germline V gene. The CDR3 has 17 residues. V trimming: 0 bases; J trimming: 7 bases; junction bases outside the gene matches: 12. This CDR3 is CASSVEGLAGRRNTQYF. CDR3 coding DNA: TGTGCCAGCAGCGTAGAGGGGCTAGCGGGGAGAAGGAATACGCAGTATTTT.

This clonotype was found a few times. The gene calls are TRBV7-9 and TRBJ2-2, with D tentatively TRBD1 (5 bases). From germline, CDR1 is SEHNR and CDR2 FQNEAQ (reference sequence). Between the trimmed V and J ends, which lost 5 bases and 4 bases, there was a span of 14 bases. The CDR3 sequence is 15 residues long. CDR3: CASSRRVIGTGELFF. CDR3 DNA sequence: TGTGCCAGCAGCCGCAGGGTTATAGGCACCGGGGAGCTGTTTTTT.

This clonotype was detected only a few times. This chain links TRBV11-2 with TRBJ1-3; D is ambiguous. V was clipped by 5 bases and J by 0 bases, with 8 bases between them. The CDR3 contains 14 residues. Germline assignment: CDR1 SGHAT and CDR2 FQNNGV. CDR3 in DNA: TGTGCCAGCAGCCTCCGGTACTCTGGAAACACCATATATTTT. Its protein product is CASSLRYSGNTIYF.

This clonotype was recorded at least ten times. The V call is TRBV12-3 or TRBV12-4, the J call TRBJ1-1, with D uncertain. The CDR3 sequence is 15 residues long. Trimming took 7 bases from V and 4 from J, leaving 19 bases between them. CDR3 DNA sequence: TGTGCCAGCACCTTACCAGGACGGGTAAGCACTGAAGCTTTCTTT. Its translation: CASTLPGRVSTEAFF.

In its sample, this clonotype was seen once. Compared with germline, one end of the junction differs, possibly owing to a read error. The chain combines TRBV12-3 or TRBV12-4 with TRBJ1-6; 8 bases align to TRBD1. This CDR3 comprises 14 residues. Here the CDR3 reads CASSADRGESPLYF. CDR3 nucleotide sequence: TGTGCCAGCAGCGCCGACAGGGGAGAATCACCCCTCTACTTT.

This chain uses TRBV20-1 with TRBJ1-2, with 9 bases that match TRBD1. The CDR3 is 13 residues long. Germline V gene sequence: CDR1 DFQATT, CDR2 SNEGSKA (reference sequence). With V trimmed by 5 bases and J by 5 bases, 6 bases remained unmatched. The CDR3 nucleotides read TGCAGTGCTCCCGGGACAGGGTTATATGGCTACACCTTC. This translates into CSAPGTGLYGYTF.

The chain joins TRBV10-3 to TRBJ2-7; TRBD1 aligns across 11 bases. J gave up 4 bases and V 11 bases, and 4 bases lay outside the gene matches. Germline-derived CDR1 and CDR2 are ENHRY and SYGVKD. The CDR3 totals 12 residues. The CDR3, as DNA: TGTGCCGTAGGGACAGGGGGGTACGAGCAGTACTTC. It codes for CAVGTGGYEQYF.